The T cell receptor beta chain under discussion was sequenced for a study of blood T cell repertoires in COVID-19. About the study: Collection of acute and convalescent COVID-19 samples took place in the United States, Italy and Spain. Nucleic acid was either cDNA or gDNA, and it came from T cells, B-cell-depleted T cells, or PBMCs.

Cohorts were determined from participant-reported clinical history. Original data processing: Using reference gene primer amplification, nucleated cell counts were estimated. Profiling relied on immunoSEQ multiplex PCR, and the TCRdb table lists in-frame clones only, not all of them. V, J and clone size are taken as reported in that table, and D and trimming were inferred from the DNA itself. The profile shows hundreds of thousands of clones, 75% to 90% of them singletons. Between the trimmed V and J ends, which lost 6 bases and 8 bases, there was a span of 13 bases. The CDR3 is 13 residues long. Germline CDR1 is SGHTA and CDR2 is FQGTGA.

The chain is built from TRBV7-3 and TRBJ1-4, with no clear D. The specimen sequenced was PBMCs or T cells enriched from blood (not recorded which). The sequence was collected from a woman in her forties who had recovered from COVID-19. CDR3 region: CASSRFPGEKLFF. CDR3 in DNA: TGTGCCAGCAGTCGGTTTCCGGGGGAAAAACTGTTTTTT.